Below, 13 T cell receptor beta chains from the same sample are listed, as sequenced in a study of cytomegalovirus exposure and HLA in healthy donors. Both 60 Vbeta primers and 13 Jbeta primers went into the PCR. The table came from immunoSEQ multiplex PCR; TCRdb's copy has only in-frame clones and leaves some out. The sample yields 110,000 to 150,000 clones, 80% seen once. Sequenced input: PBMCs. The receptors derive from a male donor in good health and CMV-seronegative.

The genes are TRBV30 and TRBJ1-6, with D uncertain. The CDR3 sequence is 15 residues long. Germline V gene sequence: CDR1 GTSNPN, CDR2 SVGIG (reference sequence). Trimming left V 3 bases short and J 9 bases short, with 18 bases between. As DNA, the CDR3 is TGTGCCTGGAGGGCCGCCCTTGGTATATCTTCACCCCTCCACTTT. Translated, it gives CAWRAALGISSPLHF.

J is TRBJ1-2 and V is TRBV2; TRBD1 matches at 8 bases. The CDR3 extends over 14 amino acids. Looked up from germline, CDR1 is SNHLY and CDR2 is FYNNEI. The J segment lost 6 bases and the V segment lost 7 bases, leaving 10 bases of the junction unmatched. The chain's CDR3 is CASTRSTGADGYTF. Written as DNA, the CDR3 is TGTGCCAGCACCCGTTCGACAGGGGCGGATGGCTACACCTTC.

V is TRBV5-8 and J is TRBJ1-6, with D perhaps TRBD1 (5 bases). V lost 5 bases, J lost 8 bases, and 11 bases lay in between. CDR1 and CDR2 from the germline V gene are SGHTS and YDEGEE. The CDR3 has 13 residues. The CDR3 sequence is CASRETAYSPLHF. The CDR3 coding sequence is TGTGCCAGCAGGGAGACAGCATATTCACCCCTCCACTTT.

V is TRBV6-5 and J is TRBJ2-2; 7 bases agree with TRBD2. The CDR3 contains 14 residues. J gave up 5 bases and V 4 bases, and 4 bases lay outside the gene matches. From germline, CDR1 is MNHEY and CDR2 SVGAGI. The CDR3 protein is CASSSVGGTGELFF. The CDR3 nucleotides read TGTGCCAGCAGTTCCGTGGGGGGGACCGGGGAGCTGTTTTTT.

As DNA, the CDR3 is TGTGCCAGCAGGTATTATAGCAATCAGCCCCAGCATTTT. Translation: CASRYYSNQPQHF. The chain joins TRBV28 to TRBJ1-5; D call uncertain. The CDR3 runs 13 residues. CDR1 and CDR2 from the germline V gene are MDHEN and SYDVKM. Trimming removed 6 bases from V and 0 bases from J, with 6 bases in between. The full variable domain, rest sourced from reference TRBV28 and TRBJ1-5, is DVKVTQSSRYLVKRTGEKVFLECVQDMDHENMFWYRQDPGLGLRLIYFSYDVKMKEKGDIPEGYSVSREKKERFSLILESASTNQTSMYLCASRYYSNQPQHFGDGTRLSIL.

This clone was counted only a few times. This sequence joins TRBV29-1 and TRBJ2-1; possibly TRBD2 for D (6 bases). This CDR3 contains 16 residues. The germline V gene encodes CDR1 SQVTM and CDR2 ANQGSEA. Trimming left V 8 bases short and J 0 bases short, with 20 bases between. CDR3 coding DNA: TGCAGCCTCGGGGGTAGCGGAGGGAGCTCCTACAATGAGCAGTTCTTC. Protein: CSLGGSGGSSYNEQFF.

This clone has just one count. The V call is TRBV5-1, the J call TRBJ1-2; 8 bases align to TRBD1. The ends lost 0 bases at V and 5 bases at J; junction bases unmatched: 6. This CDR3 is built from 15 residues. Germline V gene lookup returns CDR1 SGHRS and CDR2 YFSETQ. The DNA of the CDR3 is TGCGCCAGCAGCTTGGGGACAGGGCTTCTTTATGGCTACACCTTC. Its protein product is CASSLGTGLLYGYTF.

Here the CDR3 reads CASSLDRYEQYF. For the CDR3, the DNA is TGTGCCAGCAGCTTAGATCGATACGAGCAGTACTTC. This chain connects TRBV11-2 to TRBJ2-5; unclear D gene. The end of the DNA aligns better with TRBJ2-7, so the J call may be wrong. The CDR3 is 12 residues long. Germline loops: CDR1 SGHAT, CDR2 FQNNGV.

The gene calls are TRBV5-3 and TRBJ1-5; a possible D gene is TRBD1 (6 bases). TRBV5-3 is treated as an ORF (open reading frame) with a function not yet certain. Between the trimmed V and J ends, which lost 3 bases and 10 bases, there was a span of 23 bases. This CDR3 is 16 amino acids long. The CDR3 DNA sequence: TGTGCCAGAAGCTGGGGAGAAACAGGGTATAAGCAACCCCAGCATTTT. Translating gives CARSWGETGYKQPQHF.

This chain connects TRBV29-1 to TRBJ2-1, with a possible D match to TRBD1 (5 bases). Looked up from germline, CDR1 is SQVTM and CDR2 is ANQGSEA. The CDR3 has 12 amino acids. The germline V and J ends were trimmed by 2 bases and 6 bases, with 8 bases remaining between them. CDR3 bases: TGCAGCGTTGAACCTGACAGCAATGAGCAGTTCTTC. As protein: CSVEPDSNEQFF.

The rearrangement links TRBV9 to TRBJ2-1; 10 positions agree with TRBD2. J was trimmed by 3 bases and V by 0 bases; bases with no gene match: 3. The CDR3 is made up of 16 amino acids. The germline CDR1 and CDR2 sequences are SGDLS and YYNGEE. In nucleotides, the CDR3 is TGTGCCAGCAGCGTAGGGGGACTAGCGAACTACAATGAGCAGTTCTTC. Its protein is CASSVGGLANYNEQFF.

This rearrangement joins TRBV13 to TRBJ1-2, with D possibly TRBD1 on 5 matching bases. Trimming stripped 7 bases from V and 8 bases from J, with 20 bases between. In germline, CDR1 is PRHDT, CDR2 FYEKMQ (reference sequence). The CDR3 is 14 residues long. CDR3 in amino acids: CASTSGQGVWGYTF. CDR3 bases: TGTGCCAGCACATCCGGGCAGGGTGTTTGGGGCTACACCTTC.

The J gene is TRBJ2-7, the V gene TRBV4-3; D is unresolved. Germline V lookup: CDR1 LGHNA, CDR2 YSLEER. This CDR3 is 14 amino acids long. V gave up 0 bases and J gave up 2 bases, with 8 bases separating them. The CDR3 region is CASSQDWATYEQYF. CDR3 bases: TGCGCCAGCAGCCAAGATTGGGCAACCTACGAGCAGTACTTC.